One and the same sample provided the 29 T cell receptor beta chains below, sequenced in a study of identical twins. TCRdb passed the 5' RACE reads through MiXCR, listing each CDR3 protein once. The sample holds approximately 700,000 distinct CDR3 sequences, approximately 6% seen once. Sequencing input: naive T cells sorted from blood. Receptors were obtained from a man between 18 and 35 years old in good health.

This clonotype was seen ten or more times. The V gene is TRBV7-9, the J gene TRBJ2-1; tentatively, D is TRBD2 (5 bases). The CDR3 contains 13 residues. Trimming stripped 10 bases from V and 5 bases from J, with 15 bases between. In germline, CDR1 is SEHNR, CDR2 FQNEAQ (reference sequence). CDR3 bases: TGTGCCATAGGGTCGGGAATCGACAATGAGCAGTTCTTC. As protein: CAIGSGIDNEQFF.

This clonotype was found many times. The chain joins TRBV19 to TRBJ2-4; 9 nucleotides line up with TRBD1. There are 16 residues in the CDR3. Germline V CDR1 and CDR2: LNHDA, SQIVND (reference sequence). Losses at the gene ends were 0 bases for V and 1 base for J; bases not matched to a gene: 1. CDR3: CASSIEGTGAKNIQYF. The CDR3, as DNA: TGTGCCAGTAGTATAGAGGGGACAGGGGCCAAAAACATTCAGTACTTC.

This clonotype showed up many times. V gene TRBV20-1 combines with J gene TRBJ2-3, with a possible D match to TRBD2 (7 bases). The germline gives CDR1 DFQATT, CDR2 SNEGSKA (reference sequence). The CDR3 contains 17 residues. Trimming left V 6 bases short and J 0 bases short, with 22 bases between. CDR3 in amino acids: CSAIGGAPGQSTDTQYF. In DNA, the CDR3 is TGCAGTGCCATAGGGGGGGCCCCGGGACAAAGCACAGATACGCAGTATTTT.

This clonotype was seen a few times. The rearrangement joins TRBV20-1 to TRBJ2-2; D uncertain. This CDR3 spans 17 amino acids. Germline-derived CDR1 and CDR2 are DFQATT and SNEGSKA (reference sequence). V lost 1 base to trimming and J lost 1 base, with 16 bases between them. The CDR3 coding sequence is TGCAGTGCTAGAGGAACGAGCATCTCCTTGAACACCGGGGAGCTGTTTTTT. This codes for CSARGTSISLNTGELFF.

The sample holds many counts of this clonotype. The CDR3 loop reads CAISESWTANNEQFF. The CDR3 DNA follows: TGTGCCATCAGTGAGTCCTGGACAGCTAACAATGAGCAGTTCTTC. The V and J genes are TRBV10-3 and TRBJ2-1; D possibly corresponds to TRBD1 (6 bases). Trimming stripped 0 bases from V and 5 bases from J, with 11 bases between. Germline V CDR1 and CDR2: ENHRY, SYGVKD. The CDR3 is 15 residues long.

The chain links TRBV19 to TRBJ2-1; 9 nucleotides line up with TRBD2. CDR3 length: 16 residues. The ends lost 3 bases at V and 7 bases at J; junction bases unmatched: 10. The V gene's germline CDR1 is LNHDA and CDR2 SQIVND (reference sequence). DNA of the CDR3: TGTGCCAGTAGTATTACTGCGGGAGGGCCGGCGAATGAGCAGTTCTTC. Translation gives CASSITAGGPANEQFF.

The sample holds many counts of this clonotype. V usage is TRBV10-3 and J usage is TRBJ2-7; 12 bases are a match to TRBD2. The CDR3 is 15 residues long. Per the germline V gene, CDR1 is ENHRY and CDR2 is SYGVKD. V shed 0 bases, J shed 3 bases, and the junction held 0 bases outside the gene matches. The DNA of the CDR3 is TGTGCCATCAGTGAGTCGACTAGCGGGAGCTACGAGCAGTACTTC. Its protein is CAISESTSGSYEQYF.

This clonotype turned up a few times. The J gene is TRBJ2-7, the V gene TRBV7-2; D perhaps matches TRBD1 (5 bases). The CDR3 length is 14 residues. The germline V gene has CDR1 SGHTA and CDR2 FQGNSA. The V gene lost 5 bases and the J gene lost 0 bases, with 11 bases spanning the gap. The CDR3 DNA sequence: TGTGCCAGCAGCCCACCAGGGTTCTCCTACGAGCAGTACTTC. The encoded protein is CASSPPGFSYEQYF.

The CDR3 region is CASSAIQETGNTIYF. DNA of the CDR3: TGTGCCAGCAGCGCCATCCAAGAAACTGGAAACACCATATATTTT. The gene calls are TRBV7-9 and TRBJ1-3, with D unclear. Per germline, CDR1 SEHNR and CDR2 FQNEAQ (reference sequence). This CDR3 has 15 residues. V was shortened by 5 bases and J by 2 bases, with 13 bases between the two germline ends.

In this sample, this clonotype turned up many times. The V and J genes are TRBV18 and TRBJ2-1, with D unresolved. The length of the CDR3 is 15 residues. Germline CDR1 and CDR2: KGHSH and LQKENI. Trimming took 0 bases from V and 0 from J, leaving 6 bases between them. CDR3 sequence: CASSPPVSSYNEQFF. The CDR3 DNA follows: TGTGCCAGCTCACCACCGGTTAGCTCCTACAATGAGCAGTTCTTC.

This clonotype has ten or more counts. The V call is TRBV10-3, the J call TRBJ2-1; no clear D. CDR1 is ENHRY, CDR2 SYGVKD, per germline. The CDR3 length is 15 residues. The V gene lost 4 bases and the J gene lost 4 bases, with 14 bases spanning the gap. CDR3 coding DNA: TGTGCCATCAGTGGCGTGGATAGCTCTTACAATGAGCAGTTCTTC. This encodes CAISGVDSSYNEQFF.

V and J are TRBV29-1 and TRBJ2-7, with D perhaps TRBD1 (7 bases). The CDR3 is 13 residues long. Germline V gene lookup returns CDR1 SQVTM and CDR2 ANQGSEA. V was clipped by 8 bases and J by 0 bases, with 14 bases between them. For the CDR3, the DNA is TGCAGCACCTCAGGGGGAGGCTCCTACGAGCAGTACTTC. Residues: CSTSGGGSYEQYF.

This clonotype was recorded many times. The chain joins TRBV20-1 to TRBJ2-1, with D tentatively TRBD1 (5 bases). Deletions cut 5 bases from V and 4 bases from J, with 15 bases between. This CDR3 spans 14 amino acids. Per the germline V gene, CDR1 is DFQATT and CDR2 is SNEGSKA (reference sequence). This chain's CDR3 is CSAQKSTDYNEQFF. DNA for the CDR3: TGCAGTGCTCAGAAGTCGACAGATTACAATGAGCAGTTCTTC.

V is TRBV7-3 and J is TRBJ2-3, with TRBD1 matching over 10 bases. Germline CDR1 SGHTA, CDR2 FQGTGA. V dropped 5 bases and J dropped 3; count of bases not matched to a gene: 11. The CDR3 extends over 17 amino acids. CDR3 sequence (DNA): TGTGCCAGCAGCATCGGCACGACAGGGGGCGCGACAGATACGCAGTATTTT. Translated, it gives CASSIGTTGGATDTQYF.

This clonotype was detected ten times or more. The chain has TRBV20-1 and TRBJ2-2; 7 bases line up with TRBD2. This CDR3 contains 14 residues. CDR1 is DFQATT, CDR2 SNEGSKA, per germline (reference sequence). V dropped 4 bases and J dropped 0; count of bases not matched to a gene: 2. As DNA, the CDR3 is TGCAGTGCTACTAGCGGACCGAACACCGGGGAGCTGTTTTTT. It is translated as CSATSGPNTGELFF.

This clonotype turned up a few times. The V and J genes are TRBV25-1 and TRBJ2-1; 8 nucleotides agree with TRBD2. The CDR3 is 18 residues long. Germline loops: CDR1 MGHDK, CDR2 SYGVNS. After removal of 3 bases from V and 4 bases from J, the junction contained 14 bases not matched to a gene. The CDR3 DNA follows: TGTGCCAGCAGTGACTCCTTACCGGGAGGGGGTTGGTACAATGAGCAGTTCTTC. Its translation: CASSDSLPGGGWYNEQFF. Combining the CDR3 with reference TRBV25-1 and TRBJ2-1 gives the whole variable domain EADIYQTPRYLVIGTGKKITLECSQTMGHDKMYWYQQDPGMELHLIHYSYGVNSTEKGDLSSESTVSRIRTEHFPLTLESARPSHTSQYLCASSDSLPGGGWYNEQFFGPGTRLTVL.

Ten or more counts support this clonotype. This chain uses TRBV5-1 with TRBJ2-3; 10 positions agree with TRBD1. The CDR3 sequence is 14 residues long. Losses at the gene ends were 3 bases for V and 5 bases for J; bases not matched to a gene: 3. Germline CDR1 is SGHRS and CDR2 is YFSETQ. CDR3 sequence: CASSSGTGEDTQYF. In DNA, the CDR3 is TGCGCCAGCAGCTCCGGGACAGGGGAAGATACGCAGTATTTT.

This clonotype was recorded many times. The J gene is TRBJ2-2, the V gene TRBV5-1, with 11 bases identical to TRBD2. V trimming: 4 bases; J trimming: 7 bases; junction bases outside the gene matches: 3. This CDR3 is built from 14 residues. The germline V gene has CDR1 SGHRS and CDR2 YFSETQ. CDR3 protein: CASSLGTSGGELFF. The DNA for the CDR3 is TGCGCCAGCAGCCTGGGGACTAGCGGCGGGGAGCTGTTTTTT.

Ten or more counts support this clonotype. The chain employs TRBV27 and TRBJ2-1; TRBD2 aligns across 8 bases. The V and J ends lost 3 bases and 2 bases, in that order; junction bases with no gene match: 3. CDR3 length equals 15 residues. CDR1 and CDR2 (germline): MNHEY, SMNVEV (reference sequence). CDR3: CASSFREGPYNEQFF. In DNA form, the CDR3 reads TGTGCCAGCAGTTTCCGGGAGGGCCCCTACAATGAGCAGTTCTTC.

This rearrangement joins TRBV4-1 to TRBJ1-1, with D possibly being TRBD1 (6 bases). This CDR3 is 16 amino acids long. V was shortened by 0 bases and J by 1 base, with 12 bases between the two germline ends. Germline CDR1 reads MGHRA; CDR2 reads YSYEKL. The CDR3 here is CASSQDAMGQNTEAFF. For the CDR3, the DNA is TGCGCCAGCAGCCAAGATGCTATGGGACAGAACACTGAAGCTTTCTTT.

This clonotype was detected only a few times. This chain joins TRBV4-1 and TRBJ1-4; D is unclear. Trimming left V 4 bases short and J 8 bases short, with 11 bases between. Per germline, CDR1 MGHRA and CDR2 YSYEKL. This CDR3 has 13 residues. CDR3 sequence reads: CASSLLQREKLFF. Here the CDR3 DNA reads TGCGCCAGCAGCCTTCTCCAACGGGAAAAACTGTTTTTT.

This clonotype showed up just a few times. V and J are TRBV2 and TRBJ2-5; possibly TRBD1 for D (6 bases). The CDR3 sequence is 14 residues long. Trimming left V 8 bases short and J 2 bases short, with 15 bases between. The germline CDR1 and CDR2 sequences are SNHLY and FYNNEI. CDR3 sequence (DNA): TGTGCCAGCTTTGGACAGCTAATTCAAGAGACCCAGTACTTC. Translated: CASFGQLIQETQYF. Full variable domain (outside the CDR3, taken from reference TRBV2 and TRBJ2-5): EPEVTQTPSHQVTQMGQEVILRCVPISNHLYFYWYRQILGQKVEFLVSFYNNEISEKSEIFDDQFSVERPDGSNFTLKIRSTKLEDSAMYFCASFGQLIQETQYFGPGTRLLVL.

In this sample, this clonotype turned up many times. The CDR3 protein is CASSSRTSGSTYEQYV. The CDR3 DNA is TGTGCCAGCAGCTCACGGACTAGCGGGAGCACCTACGAGCAGTACGTC. V gene TRBV11-2 combines with J gene TRBJ2-7; the match to TRBD2 covers 13 bases. The V gene end was trimmed by 4 bases and the J gene end by 2 bases; junction bases not matched to a gene: 5. This CDR3 region has 16 residues. Germline lookup yields CDR1 SGHAT and CDR2 FQNNGV.

This clonotype was picked up many times. The chain is built from TRBV29-1 and TRBJ2-1; D is unresolved. The CDR3 is made up of 12 amino acids. Germline values: CDR1 SQVTM, CDR2 ANQGSEA. V was pared by 6 bases and J by 6 bases, with 12 bases between. The CDR3 loop is CSVRRTSNEQFF. The CDR3 DNA reads as TGCAGCGTCCGAAGGACCAGCAATGAGCAGTTCTTC.

In its sample, this clonotype was seen many times. The chain links TRBV29-1 to TRBJ2-2; D remains ambiguous. The CDR3 is made up of 13 amino acids. Trimming removed 3 bases from V and 1 base from J, with 6 bases in between. Per germline, CDR1 SQVTM and CDR2 ANQGSEA. This CDR3 is CSVDFQNTGELFF. DNA for the CDR3: TGCAGCGTTGATTTCCAGAACACCGGGGAGCTGTTTTTT.

This clonotype was detected only a few times. The genes are TRBV7-3 and TRBJ2-1; TRBD2 is a possible D gene (5 bases). CDR1 and CDR2 (germline): SGHTA, FQGTGA. The CDR3 is 13 residues long. Trimming removed 5 bases at V and 13 bases at J, with 18 bases between. CDR3 nucleotides: TGTGCCAGCAGCCCGCCCGGGGTAGCGAGACAGTTCTTC. Its protein product is CASSPPGVARQFF.

This clonotype has at least ten counts. This rearrangement joins TRBV12-3 or TRBV12-4 to TRBJ2-5, with 13 bases fitting TRBD2. CDR3 length: 14 residues. V shed 8 bases, J shed 4 bases, and the junction held 4 bases outside the gene matches. CDR3 DNA sequence: TGTGCCAGCCGAAGACTAGCGGGAGGAGAGACCCAGTACTTC. Its translation is CASRRLAGGETQYF.

This clonotype was counted many times. This chain's CDR3 is CASSTGKGATNEKLFF. The CDR3 DNA reads as TGCGCCAGCAGCACCGGGAAGGGTGCAACTAATGAAAAACTGTTTTTT. The gene calls are TRBV4-3 and TRBJ1-4; unclear D gene. This CDR3 comprises 16 residues. V lost 5 bases to trimming and J lost 0 bases, with 13 bases between them. From germline, CDR1 is LGHNA and CDR2 YSLEER.

This clonotype was recorded at least ten times. The chain employs TRBV27 and TRBJ2-5, with TRBD1 matching 9 bases. In germline, CDR1 is MNHEY, CDR2 SMNVEV (reference sequence). CDR3 length: 15 amino acids. V trimming: 8 bases; J trimming: 5 bases; junction bases outside the gene matches: 12. CDR3 loop: CASSRGQGVWETQYF. CDR3 DNA sequence: TGTGCCAGCTCAAGGGGACAGGGTGTTTGGGAGACCCAGTACTTC.